This is a list of T cell receptor beta chains from one sample in a study of blood T cell repertoires in COVID-19. Method: immunoSEQ multiplex PCR; TCRdb's copy keeps in-frame clones and lacks some. This sample has nearly 300,000 clones, with 84% found just once. Source material: peripheral blood. These receptors all stem from a human donor with COVID-19, enrolled during active disease. The donor label of this sample is uncertain. Each CDR3 is given with its conserved first and last residue. The D gene is left open where the match is weak. Where a row states a size, it is once, few, many or the class of an expanded clone; other rows omit it.

J,size,D,V,CDR3,DNA
TRBJ1-1,once,NA,TRBV6-1,CASSEGGNTEAFF,TGTGCCAGCAGTGAGGGGGGGAACACTGAAGCTTTCTTT
TRBJ1-2,NA,NA,TRBV20-1,CSARDRVGYTF,TGCAGTGCTAGAGATCGGGTTGGCTACACCTTC
TRBJ2-1,few,TRBD2,TRBV2,CAGCCTGGIRNEQFF,TGTGCCGGCTGTTGTACGGGGGGGATTAGGAATGAGCAGTTCTTC
TRBJ2-1,NA,TRBD1,TRBV5-1,CASSLSGTGYNEQFF,TGCGCCAGCAGCCTATCCGGGACAGGATACAATGAGCAGTTCTTC
TRBJ1-1,NA,NA,TRBV5-1,CASSSPGGVSNTEAFF,TGCGCCAGCAGCTCACCGGGAGGGGTCAGCAACACTGAAGCTTTCTTT
TRBJ2-1,NA,TRBD2,TRBV9,CASSGGAGGYSYNEQFF,TGTGCCAGCAGCGGGGGAGCGGGAGGCTACTCCTACAATGAGCAGTTCTTC
TRBJ1-2,NA,TRBD1,TRBV10-3,CAAGTVYGYTF,TGTGCCGCCGGGACAGTCTATGGCTACACCTTC
TRBJ1-5,NA,TRBD1,TRBV29-1,CSVLVTGASNQPQHF,TGCAGCGTTTTAGTGACAGGGGCCAGCAATCAGCCCCAGCATTTT
TRBJ2-2,once,NA,TRBV7-3,CASSLDGRRTGELFF,TGTGCCAGCAGCTTAGATGGGCGTCGGACCGGGGAGCTGTTTTTT
TRBJ2-7,NA,NA,TRBV28,CASSLRPAAGVSYEQYF,TGTGCCAGCAGTTTACGACCCGCAGCAGGGGTGTCCTACGAGCAGTACTTC
TRBJ2-5,NA,NA,TRBV5-1,CASSLSGFAETQYF,TGCGCCAGCAGCTTGTCGGGATTCGCAGAGACCCAGTACTTC
TRBJ1-1,NA,NA,TRBV13,CASSSTGSWTRTEAFF,TGTGCCAGCAGCTCTACAGGGTCTTGGACGAGGACTGAAGCTTTCTTT
TRBJ1-1,many,TRBD1,TRBV7-9,CASSGRTGGRGTEAFF,TGTGCCAGTAGCGGACGGACAGGGGGACGCGGCACTGAAGCTTTCTTT
TRBJ2-7,NA,NA,TRBV28,CASSYAGGGIPYEQYF,TGTGCCAGCAGTTACGCTGGAGGAGGGATTCCCTACGAGCAGTACTTC
TRBJ2-1,NA,TRBD2,TRBV10-1,CASSESGGDNEQFF,TGCGCCAGCAGTGAGTCGGGGGGGGACAATGAGCAGTTCTTC
TRBJ1-1,NA,TRBD1,TRBV28,CASRTGGEVTEAFF,TGTGCCAGCAGGACAGGGGGCGAGGTCACTGAAGCTTTCTTT
TRBJ1-3,few,NA,TRBV5-1,CASSLAGQRGNTIYF,TGCGCCAGCAGCTTGGCCGGACAGAGGGGAAACACCATATATTTT
TRBJ2-5,NA,NA,TRBV5-1,CASSFLGSATGETQYF,TGCGCCAGCAGCTTTCTAGGTAGCGCCACGGGGGAGACCCAGTACTTC
TRBJ1-1,few,NA,TRBV12-3/TRBV12-4,CASSLGLSTEAFF,TGTGCCAGCAGTTTGGGGCTATCCACTGAAGCTTTCTTT
TRBJ2-5,NA,NA,TRBV10-3,CAISEALQLETQYF,TGTGCCATCAGTGAGGCGCTCCAATTAGAGACCCAGTACTTC
TRBJ2-1,once,TRBD1,TRBV10-2,CASSEDRVYNEQFF,TGCGCCAGCAGTGAGGACAGGGTCTACAATGAGCAGTTCTTC
TRBJ2-5,NA,NA,TRBV18,CASSPPSRSETQYF,TGTGCCAGCTCACCACCGTCTCGGTCAGAGACCCAGTACTTC
TRBJ2-7,NA,TRBD2,TRBV29-1,CSVEAGGIDEQYF,TGCAGCGTTGAAGCGGGAGGGATCGACGAGCAGTACTTC
TRBJ2-7,NA,NA,TRBV10-3,CAISDWRQSSYEQYF,TGTGCCATCAGTGATTGGCGGCAGTCCTCCTACGAGCAGTACTTC
TRBJ2-7,NA,TRBD2,TRBV20-1,CSASSGLVSYEQYF,TGCAGTGCTAGTTCGGGACTAGTATCGTACGAGCAGTACTTC
TRBJ1-6,NA,TRBD1,TRBV4-1,CASSLQGQGNSPLHF,TGCGCCAGCAGCCTGCAAGGACAGGGTAATTCACCCCTCCACTTT
TRBJ1-5,NA,TRBD1,TRBV4-1,CASSQGTGWNQPQHF,TGCGCCAGCAGCCAAGGGACAGGGTGGAATCAGCCCCAGCATTTT
TRBJ2-3,NA,NA,TRBV28,CASSPPGLQSGTDTQYF,TGTGCCAGCAGTCCACCGGGACTGCAATCGGGCACAGATACGCAGTATTTT
TRBJ1-1,few,NA,TRBV11-1,CASSSRTGDTEAFF,TGTGCCAGCAGCTCGCGAACGGGTGACACTGAAGCTTTCTTT
TRBJ2-1,NA,TRBD1,TRBV19,CASSVRQGAGEQFF,TGTGCCAGTAGTGTGAGACAGGGGGCCGGGGAGCAGTTCTTC
TRBJ1-4,NA,TRBD1,TRBV6-5,CASSDESGGREKLFF,TGTGCCAGCAGCGACGAATCAGGGGGGCGTGAAAAACTGTTTTTT
TRBJ1-3,NA,TRBD1,TRBV7-2,CASSPWEQGQWQTGNTIYF,TGTGCCAGCAGCCCCTGGGAGCAGGGACAGTGGCAGACCGGAAACACCATATATTTT
TRBJ1-3,NA,NA,TRBV9,CASSPLGSSGNTIYF,TGTGCCAGCAGCCCCCTCGGGAGCTCTGGAAACACCATATATTTT
TRBJ2-1,NA,TRBD2,TRBV28,CASSLASGTSYNEQFF,TGTGCCAGCAGTTTAGCTAGCGGGACCTCCTACAATGAGCAGTTCTTC
TRBJ1-5,NA,NA,TRBV10-2,CASSESITSQPQHF,TGCGCCAGCAGTGAGTCCATCACTAGTCAGCCCCAGCATTTT
TRBJ1-5,NA,NA,TRBV18,CASSIPDGPDSNQPQHF,TGTGCCAGCTCGATACCGGATGGGCCTGATAGCAATCAGCCCCAGCATTTT
TRBJ2-7,NA,NA,TRBV29-1,CSVEFGSSYEQYF,TGCAGCGTTGAATTTGGGAGCTCCTACGAGCAGTACTTC
TRBJ2-5,NA,NA,TRBV5-6,CASSLDRWDYQETQYF,TGTGCCAGCAGCTTGGACAGATGGGACTACCAAGAGACCCAGTACTTC
TRBJ1-2,NA,TRBD1,TRBV6-5,CASSRDRSYGYTF,TGTGCCAGCAGCCGGGACAGGAGCTATGGCTACACCTTC
TRBJ2-2,few,NA,TRBV7-9,CASSPTREAGELFF,TGTGCCAGCAGCCCAACTCGAGAGGCCGGGGAGCTGTTTTTT
TRBJ2-3,NA,NA,TRBV5-1,CASSLAGLSTDTQYF,TGCGCCAGCAGCTTGGCAGGTCTTAGCACAGATACGCAGTATTTT
TRBJ1-2,NA,TRBD1,TRBV3-1/TRBV3-2,CASSQHRGSNYGYTF,TGTGCCAGCAGCCAGCACAGGGGGAGTAACTATGGCTACACCTTC
TRBJ1-3,NA,NA,TRBV28,CASSSSGSPKGNTIYF,TGTGCCAGCAGCTCCTCGGGGTCCCCGAAAGGGAACACCATATATTTT
TRBJ1-1,NA,TRBD1,TRBV29-1,CSVGMDRLGGAFF,TGCAGCGTTGGGATGGACAGGCTGGGGGGAGCTTTCTTT
TRBJ1-3,NA,TRBD1,TRBV6-5,CASSLDRGENTIYF,TGTGCCAGCAGTCTCGACAGGGGTGAAAACACCATATATTTT
TRBJ1-2,NA,TRBD1,TRBV5-1,CASSPSGQGNYGYTF,TGCGCCAGCAGCCCGTCAGGACAGGGGAACTATGGCTACACCTTC
TRBJ2-7,NA,TRBD2,TRBV5-1,CASSIDSRLAGAGAGEQYF,TGCGCCAGCAGCATCGACTCAAGACTAGCGGGAGCTGGGGCTGGGGAGCAGTACTTC
TRBJ1-2,NA,TRBD1,TRBV5-8,CASSFGGGRYTF,TGTGCCAGCAGCTTTGGAGGGGGCCGCTACACCTTC
TRBJ2-1,NA,NA,TRBV3-1/TRBV3-2,CASSQDVTSQNEQFF,TGTGCCAGCAGCCAAGACGTGACTAGTCAAAATGAGCAGTTCTTC
TRBJ2-7,NA,NA,TRBV3-1/TRBV3-2,CASSQDVQRGREQYF,TGTGCCAGCAGCCAAGATGTCCAGAGAGGCCGAGAGCAGTACTTC
TRBJ1-4,NA,TRBD1,TRBV5-1,CASNKGTGVEKLFF,TGCGCCAGCAACAAAGGGACAGGGGTTGAAAAACTGTTTTTT
TRBJ1-1,NA,NA,TRBV6-5,CASSYSDRNTEAFF,TGTGCCAGCAGTTACTCCGACAGAAACACTGAAGCTTTCTTT
TRBJ2-7,NA,NA,TRBV4-3,CASSRSERGSRAYEQYF,TGCGCCAGCAGCCGATCCGAACGGGGGAGTAGGGCCTACGAGCAGTACTTC
TRBJ2-3,NA,NA,TRBV19,CASRLPDTQYF,TGTGCCAGTAGACTGCCAGATACGCAGTATTTT
TRBJ2-3,NA,NA,TRBV5-4,CASSFWQQGGADTQYF,TGTGCCAGCAGCTTTTGGCAACAGGGTGGCGCAGATACGCAGTATTTT
TRBJ1-1,NA,NA,TRBV3-1/TRBV3-2,CASSQRGTEAFF,TGTGCCAGCAGCCAAAGAGGGACTGAAGCTTTCTTT
TRBJ2-5,NA,NA,TRBV3-1/TRBV3-2,CASSQGVLETQYF,TGTGCCAGCAGCCAAGGCGTATTAGAGACCCAGTACTTC
TRBJ1-5,few,TRBD1,TRBV4-1,CASSQATGEWQPQHF,TGCGCCAGCAGCCAGGCCACAGGGGAATGGCAGCCCCAGCATTTT
TRBJ2-1,once,TRBD2,TRBV19,CASSSLAGVREQFF,TGTGCCAGTAGTAGTCTAGCGGGAGTTCGCGAGCAGTTCTTC